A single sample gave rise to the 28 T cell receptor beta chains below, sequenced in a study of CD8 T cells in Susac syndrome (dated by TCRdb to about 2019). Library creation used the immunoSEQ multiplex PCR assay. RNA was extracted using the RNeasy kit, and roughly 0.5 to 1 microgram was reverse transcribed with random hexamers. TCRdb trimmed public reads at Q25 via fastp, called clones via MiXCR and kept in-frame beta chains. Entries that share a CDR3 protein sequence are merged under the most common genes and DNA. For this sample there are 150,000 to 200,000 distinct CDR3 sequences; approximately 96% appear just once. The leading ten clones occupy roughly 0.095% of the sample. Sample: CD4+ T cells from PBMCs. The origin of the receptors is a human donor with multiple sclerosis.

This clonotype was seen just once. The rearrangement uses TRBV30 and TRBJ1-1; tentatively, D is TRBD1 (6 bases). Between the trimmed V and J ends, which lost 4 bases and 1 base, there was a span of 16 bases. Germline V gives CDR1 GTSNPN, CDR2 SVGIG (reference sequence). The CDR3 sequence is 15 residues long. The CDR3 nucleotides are TGTGCCTGGAACCGGGGACAACATTCGAACACTGAAGCTTTCTTT. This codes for CAWNRGQHSNTEAFF.

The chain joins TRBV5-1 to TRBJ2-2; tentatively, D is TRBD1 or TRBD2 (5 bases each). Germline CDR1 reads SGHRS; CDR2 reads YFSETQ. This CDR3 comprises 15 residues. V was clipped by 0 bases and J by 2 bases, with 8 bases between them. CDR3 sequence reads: CASSLERGNTGELFF. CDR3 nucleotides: TGCGCCAGCAGCTTGGAGAGGGGAAACACCGGGGAGCTGTTTTTT.

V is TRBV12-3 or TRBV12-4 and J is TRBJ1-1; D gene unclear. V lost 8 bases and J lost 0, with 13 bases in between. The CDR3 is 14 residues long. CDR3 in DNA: TGTGCCAGCGCCCTATGGGCCGTGAACACTGAAGCTTTCTTT. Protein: CASALWAVNTEAFF.

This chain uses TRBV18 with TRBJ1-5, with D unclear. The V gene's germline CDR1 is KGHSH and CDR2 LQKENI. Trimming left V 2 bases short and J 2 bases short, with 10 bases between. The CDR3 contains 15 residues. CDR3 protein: CASSPGRGGNQPQHF. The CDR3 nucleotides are TGTGCCAGCTCACCAGGGCGTGGAGGCAATCAGCCCCAGCATTTT.

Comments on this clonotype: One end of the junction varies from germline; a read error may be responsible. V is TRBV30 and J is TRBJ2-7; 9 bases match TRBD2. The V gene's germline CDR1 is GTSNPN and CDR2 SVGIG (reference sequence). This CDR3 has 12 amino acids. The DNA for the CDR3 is TGTGCCTGGAGCCGAATCCCTAGCGGGGAAGCCTTC. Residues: CAWSRIPSGEAF. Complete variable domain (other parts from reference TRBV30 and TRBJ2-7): SQTIHQWPATLVQPVGSPLSLECTVEGTSNPNLYWYRQAAGRGLQLLFYSVGIGQISSEVPQNLSASRPQDRQFILSSKKLLLSDSGFYLCAWSRIPSGEAFGPGTRLTVT.

CDR3 sequence: CASSAWTGALAFEQYF. CDR3 sequence (DNA): TGTGCCAGCAGCGCCTGGACAGGGGCCTTAGCGTTCGAGCAGTACTTC. V is TRBV5-4 and J is TRBJ2-7; 9 bases are a match to TRBD1. V shed 4 bases and J 6 bases; nucleotides not matched to a gene: 14. This CDR3 region has 16 residues. Germline V CDR1 and CDR2: SGHNT, YYREEE (reference sequence).

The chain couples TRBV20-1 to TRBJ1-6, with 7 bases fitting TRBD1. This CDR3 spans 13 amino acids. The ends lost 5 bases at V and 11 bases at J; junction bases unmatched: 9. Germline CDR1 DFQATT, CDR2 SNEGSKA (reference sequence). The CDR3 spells CSAGPTGLAPLHF. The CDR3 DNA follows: TGCAGTGCTGGACCGACAGGGTTGGCACCCCTCCACTTT.

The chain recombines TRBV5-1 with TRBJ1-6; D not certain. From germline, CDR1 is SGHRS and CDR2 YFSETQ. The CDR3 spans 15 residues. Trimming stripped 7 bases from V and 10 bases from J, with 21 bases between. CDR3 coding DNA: TGCGCCAGCGCCTTGAAGATTGAACGGGGATCACCCCTCCACTTT. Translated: CASALKIERGSPLHF. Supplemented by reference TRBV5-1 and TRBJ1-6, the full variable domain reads KAGVTQTPRYLIKTRGQQVTLSCSPISGHRSVSWYQQTPGQGLQFLFEYFSETQRNKGNFPGRFSGRQFSNSRSEMNVSTLELGDSALYLCASALKIERGSPLHFGNGTRLTVT.

The CDR3 sequence: CASRSGVYEQYF. CDR3 DNA sequence: TGTGCCAGCAGATCAGGAGTCTACGAGCAGTACTTC. This chain links TRBV7-2 with TRBJ2-7; D gene unclear. CDR3 length equals 12 residues. V lost 6 bases and J 3 bases, leaving 9 bases between the germline ends. CDR1 SGHTA and CDR2 FQGNSA come from the germline V gene.

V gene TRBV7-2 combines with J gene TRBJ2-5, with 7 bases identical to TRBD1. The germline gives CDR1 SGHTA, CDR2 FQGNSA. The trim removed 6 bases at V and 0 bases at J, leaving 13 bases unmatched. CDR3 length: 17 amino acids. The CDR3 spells CASRPGTAASYQETQYF. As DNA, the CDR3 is TGTGCCAGCAGACCCGGGACAGCCGCGTCTTACCAAGAGACCCAGTACTTC.

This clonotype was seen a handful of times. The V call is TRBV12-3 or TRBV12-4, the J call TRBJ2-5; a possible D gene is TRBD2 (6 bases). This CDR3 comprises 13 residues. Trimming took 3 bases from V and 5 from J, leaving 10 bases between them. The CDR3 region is CASSFQGGETQYF. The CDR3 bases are TGTGCCAGCAGTTTCCAGGGAGGCGAGACCCAGTACTTC.

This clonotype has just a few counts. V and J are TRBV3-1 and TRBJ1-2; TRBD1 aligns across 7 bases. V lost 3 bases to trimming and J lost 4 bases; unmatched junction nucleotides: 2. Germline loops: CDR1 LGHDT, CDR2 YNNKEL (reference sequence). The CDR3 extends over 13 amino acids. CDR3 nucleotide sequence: TGTGCCAGCAGCCAGGGACAGAGCTATGGCTACACCTTC. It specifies CASSQGQSYGYTF.

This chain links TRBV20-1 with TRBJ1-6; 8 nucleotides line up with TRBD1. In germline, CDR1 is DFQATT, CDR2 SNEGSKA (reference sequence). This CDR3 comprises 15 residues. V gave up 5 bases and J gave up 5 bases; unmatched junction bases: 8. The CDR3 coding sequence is TGCAGTGCTCTGACAGGGGAGGGGAATAATTCACCCCTCCACTTT. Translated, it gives CSALTGEGNNSPLHF.

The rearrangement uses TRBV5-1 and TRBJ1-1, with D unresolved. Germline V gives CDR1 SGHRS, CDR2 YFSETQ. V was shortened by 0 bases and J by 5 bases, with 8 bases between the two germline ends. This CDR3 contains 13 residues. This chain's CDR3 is CASSLDIGTEAFF. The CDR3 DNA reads TGCGCCAGCAGCTTGGACATCGGGACTGAAGCTTTCTTT.

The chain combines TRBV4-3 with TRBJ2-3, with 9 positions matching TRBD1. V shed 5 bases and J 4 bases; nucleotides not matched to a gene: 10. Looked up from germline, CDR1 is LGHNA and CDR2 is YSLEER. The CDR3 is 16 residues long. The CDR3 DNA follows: TGCGCCAGCAGCGAAACCGGGACAGGGTCGTCAGATACGCAGTATTTT. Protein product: CASSETGTGSSDTQYF.

As DNA, the CDR3 is TGTGCCAGCAGTGAAGTCACATTGAACACTGAAGCTTTCTTT. Residues: CASSEVTLNTEAFF. The V and J genes are TRBV2 and TRBJ1-1; no firm D call. Germline lookup yields CDR1 SNHLY and CDR2 FYNNEI. Deletions cut 1 base from V and 0 bases from J, with 6 bases between. The CDR3 consists of 14 residues.

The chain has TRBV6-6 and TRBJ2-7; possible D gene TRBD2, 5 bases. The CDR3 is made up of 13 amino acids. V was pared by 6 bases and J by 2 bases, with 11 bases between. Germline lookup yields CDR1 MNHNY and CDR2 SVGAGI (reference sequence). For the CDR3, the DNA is TGTGCCAGCAGGTCCGGACTTACCTACGAGCAGTACTTC. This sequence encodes CASRSGLTYEQYF.

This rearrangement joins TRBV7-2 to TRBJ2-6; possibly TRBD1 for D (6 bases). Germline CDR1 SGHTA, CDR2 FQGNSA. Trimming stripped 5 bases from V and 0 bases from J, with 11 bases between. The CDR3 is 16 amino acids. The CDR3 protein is CASSLGQLSGANVLTF. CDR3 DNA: TGTGCCAGCAGCCTTGGACAGCTCTCTGGGGCCAACGTCCTGACTTTC.

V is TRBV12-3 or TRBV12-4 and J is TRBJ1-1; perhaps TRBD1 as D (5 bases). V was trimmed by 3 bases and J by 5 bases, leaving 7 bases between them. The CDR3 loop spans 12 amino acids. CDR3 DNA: TGTGCCAGCAGTTTTGAGGGGACTGAAGCTTTCTTT. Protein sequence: CASSFEGTEAFF.

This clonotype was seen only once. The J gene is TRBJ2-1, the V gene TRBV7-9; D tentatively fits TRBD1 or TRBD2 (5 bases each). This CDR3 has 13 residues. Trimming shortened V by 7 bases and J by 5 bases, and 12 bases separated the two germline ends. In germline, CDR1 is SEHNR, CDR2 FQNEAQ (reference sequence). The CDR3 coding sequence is TGTGCCAGCACCATGGGGGTGGACAATGAGCAGTTCTTC. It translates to CASTMGVDNEQFF.

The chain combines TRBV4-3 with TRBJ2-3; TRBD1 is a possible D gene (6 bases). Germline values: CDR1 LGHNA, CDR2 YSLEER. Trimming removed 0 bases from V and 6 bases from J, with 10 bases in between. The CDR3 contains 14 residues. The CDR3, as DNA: TGCGCCAGCAGCCAAGACAGGGGCGGGGATACGCAGTATTTT. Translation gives CASSQDRGGDTQYF.

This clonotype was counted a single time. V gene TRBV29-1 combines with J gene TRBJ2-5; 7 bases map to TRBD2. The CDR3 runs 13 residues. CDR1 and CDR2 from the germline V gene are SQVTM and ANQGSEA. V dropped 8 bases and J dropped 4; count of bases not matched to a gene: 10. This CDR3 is CSSGGRGGETQYF. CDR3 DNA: TGCAGCTCCGGAGGGAGGGGAGGAGAGACCCAGTACTTC.

The CDR3 region has the DNA TGTGCCAGCAGTTACTCGGGGATTCAGTACTTC. Protein product: CASSYSGIQYF. The chain has TRBV6-5 and TRBJ2-4; D remains unclear. This CDR3 is 11 amino acids long. Germline V CDR1 and CDR2: MNHEY, SVGAGI. The V end was cut by 0 bases, the J end by 10 bases, with 4 bases between.

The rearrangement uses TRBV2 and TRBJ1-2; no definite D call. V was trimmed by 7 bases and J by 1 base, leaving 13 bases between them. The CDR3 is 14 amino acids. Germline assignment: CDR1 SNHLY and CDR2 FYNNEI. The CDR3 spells CASTRRAVNYGYTF. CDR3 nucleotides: TGTGCCAGCACGCGGAGGGCGGTTAACTATGGCTACACCTTC.

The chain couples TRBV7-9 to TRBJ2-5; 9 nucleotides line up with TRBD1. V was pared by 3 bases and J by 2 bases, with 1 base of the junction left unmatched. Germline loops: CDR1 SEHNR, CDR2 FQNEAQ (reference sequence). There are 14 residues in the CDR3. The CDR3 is CASSLGTGQETQYF. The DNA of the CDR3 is TGTGCCAGCAGCTTGGGGACAGGGCAAGAGACCCAGTACTTC.

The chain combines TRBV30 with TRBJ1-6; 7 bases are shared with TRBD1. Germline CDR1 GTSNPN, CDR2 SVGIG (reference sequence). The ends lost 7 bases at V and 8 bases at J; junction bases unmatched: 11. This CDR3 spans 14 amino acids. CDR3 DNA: TGTGCCTACATTGGGAGGGGGCAGCATTCACCCCTCCACTTT. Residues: CAYIGRGQHSPLHF.

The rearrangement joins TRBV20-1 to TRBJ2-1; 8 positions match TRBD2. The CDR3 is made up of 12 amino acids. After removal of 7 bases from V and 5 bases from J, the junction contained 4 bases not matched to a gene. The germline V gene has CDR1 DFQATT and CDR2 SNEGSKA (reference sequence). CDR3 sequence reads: CSELAANNEQFF. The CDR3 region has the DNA TGCAGTGAACTAGCGGCTAACAATGAGCAGTTCTTC.

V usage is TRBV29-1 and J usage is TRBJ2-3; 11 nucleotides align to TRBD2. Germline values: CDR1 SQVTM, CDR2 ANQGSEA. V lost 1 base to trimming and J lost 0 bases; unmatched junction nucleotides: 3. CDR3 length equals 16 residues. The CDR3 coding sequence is TGCAGCGTTGAAGTACTAGCGGGGGAGAGCACAGATACGCAGTATTTT. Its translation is CSVEVLAGESTDTQYF.